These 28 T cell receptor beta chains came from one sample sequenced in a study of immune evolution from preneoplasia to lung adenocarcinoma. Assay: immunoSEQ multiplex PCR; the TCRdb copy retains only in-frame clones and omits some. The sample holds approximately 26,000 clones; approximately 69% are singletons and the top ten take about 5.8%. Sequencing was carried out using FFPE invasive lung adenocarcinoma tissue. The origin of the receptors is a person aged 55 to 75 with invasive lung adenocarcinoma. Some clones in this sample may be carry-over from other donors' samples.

The DNA of the CDR3 is TGTGCCAGCAGTGACAGCGGGAGGCCCATCGAGCAGTACTTC. Translation gives CASSDSGRPIEQYF. This chain links TRBV6-5 with TRBJ2-7; 9 bases are shared with TRBD2. In germline, CDR1 is MNHEY, CDR2 SVGAGI. Unmatched junction bases numbered 8, after V lost 5 bases and J lost 6 bases. This CDR3 contains 14 residues.

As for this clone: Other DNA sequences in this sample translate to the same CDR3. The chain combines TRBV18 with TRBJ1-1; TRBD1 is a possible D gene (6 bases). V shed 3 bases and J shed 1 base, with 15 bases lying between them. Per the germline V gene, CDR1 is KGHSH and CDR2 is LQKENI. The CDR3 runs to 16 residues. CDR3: CASSPPSRGSNTEAFF. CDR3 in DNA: TGTGCCAGCTCACCCCCCTCCAGGGGCTCGAACACTGAAGCTTTCTTT.

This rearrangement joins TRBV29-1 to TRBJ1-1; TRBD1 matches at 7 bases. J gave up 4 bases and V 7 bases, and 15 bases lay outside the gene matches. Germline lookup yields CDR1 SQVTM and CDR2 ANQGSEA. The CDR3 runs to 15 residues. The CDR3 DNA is TGCAGCGCCACAGGGGTTTTATCGGAGGCCACTGAAGCTTTCTTT. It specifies CSATGVLSEATEAFF.

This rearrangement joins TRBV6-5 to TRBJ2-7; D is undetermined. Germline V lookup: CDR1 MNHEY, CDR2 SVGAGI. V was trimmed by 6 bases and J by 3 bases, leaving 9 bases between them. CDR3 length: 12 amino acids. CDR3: CASSEGIYEQYF. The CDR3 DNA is TGTGCCAGCAGCGAAGGAATCTACGAGCAGTACTTC.

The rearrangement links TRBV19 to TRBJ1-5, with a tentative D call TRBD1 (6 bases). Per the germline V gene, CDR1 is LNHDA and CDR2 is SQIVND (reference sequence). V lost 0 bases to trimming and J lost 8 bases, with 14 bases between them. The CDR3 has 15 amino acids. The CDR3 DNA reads TGTGCCAGTAGTATAGACCGCCAGGGGTCAGAGCCCCAGCATTTT. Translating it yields CASSIDRQGSEPQHF.

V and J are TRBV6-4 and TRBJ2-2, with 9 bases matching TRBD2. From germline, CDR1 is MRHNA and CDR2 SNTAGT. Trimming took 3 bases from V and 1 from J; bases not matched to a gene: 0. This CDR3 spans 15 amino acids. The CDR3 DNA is TGTGCCAGCAGTGATAGCGGGGGGAACACCGGGGAGCTGTTTTTT. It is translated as CASSDSGGNTGELFF.

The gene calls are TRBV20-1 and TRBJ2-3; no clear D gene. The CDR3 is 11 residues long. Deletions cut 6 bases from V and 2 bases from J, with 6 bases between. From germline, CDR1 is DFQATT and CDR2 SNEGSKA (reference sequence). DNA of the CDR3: TGCAGTGCGGCCAACACAGATACGCAGTATTTT. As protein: CSAANTDTQYF.

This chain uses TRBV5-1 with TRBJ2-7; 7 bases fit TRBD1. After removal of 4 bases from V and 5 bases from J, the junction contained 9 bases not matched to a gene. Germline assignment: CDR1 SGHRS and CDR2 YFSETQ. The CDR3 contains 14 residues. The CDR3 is CASSPLDRAHEQYF. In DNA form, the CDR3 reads TGCGCCAGCAGCCCGTTAGACAGGGCCCACGAGCAGTACTTC.

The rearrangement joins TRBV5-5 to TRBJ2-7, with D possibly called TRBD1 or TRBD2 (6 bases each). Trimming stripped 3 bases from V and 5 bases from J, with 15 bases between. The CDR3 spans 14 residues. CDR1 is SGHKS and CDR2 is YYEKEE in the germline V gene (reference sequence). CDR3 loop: CASSSGGGTDEQYF. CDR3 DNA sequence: TGTGCCAGCAGCTCTGGAGGGGGGACCGACGAGCAGTACTTC.

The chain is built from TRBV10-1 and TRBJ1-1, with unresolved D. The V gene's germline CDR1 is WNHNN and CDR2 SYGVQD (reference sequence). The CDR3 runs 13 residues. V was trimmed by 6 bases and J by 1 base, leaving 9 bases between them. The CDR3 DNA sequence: TGCGCCAGCAGGTTGGCAAAGAACACTGAAGCTTTCTTT. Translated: CASRLAKNTEAFF.

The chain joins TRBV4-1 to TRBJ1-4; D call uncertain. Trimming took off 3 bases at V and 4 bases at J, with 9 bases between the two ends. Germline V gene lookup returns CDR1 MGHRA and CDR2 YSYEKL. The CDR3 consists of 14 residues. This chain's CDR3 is CASSQGNRNEKLFF. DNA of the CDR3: TGCGCCAGCAGCCAGGGAAACCGTAATGAAAAACTGTTTTTT.

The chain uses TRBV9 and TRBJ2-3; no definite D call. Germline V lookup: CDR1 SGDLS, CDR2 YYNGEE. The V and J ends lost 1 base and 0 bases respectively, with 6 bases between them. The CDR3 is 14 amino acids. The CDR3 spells CASSVMGSTDTQYF. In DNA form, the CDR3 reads TGTGCCAGCAGCGTAATGGGGAGCACAGATACGCAGTATTTT.

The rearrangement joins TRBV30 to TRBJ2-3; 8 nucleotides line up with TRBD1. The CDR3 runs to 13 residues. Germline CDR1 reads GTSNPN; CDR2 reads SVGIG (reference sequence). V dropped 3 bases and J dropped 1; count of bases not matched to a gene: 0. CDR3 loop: CAWSRGRTDTQYF. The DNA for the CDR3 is TGTGCCTGGAGCAGGGGGCGCACAGATACGCAGTATTTT.

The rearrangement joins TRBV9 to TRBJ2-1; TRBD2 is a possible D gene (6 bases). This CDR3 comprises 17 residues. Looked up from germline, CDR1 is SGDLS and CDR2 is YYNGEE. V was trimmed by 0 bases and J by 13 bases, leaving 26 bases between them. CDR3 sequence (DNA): TGTGCCAGCAGCGTAGCTCAGGGTAGCGGCGGAACCCAACAACAGTTCTTC. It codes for CASSVAQGSGGTQQQFF.

In DNA form, the CDR3 reads TGCAGCGTTGTCCGGGCGATCGTGCAGACCCAGTACTTC. This translates into CSVVRAIVQTQYF. V is TRBV29-1 and J is TRBJ2-5, with D uncertain. This CDR3 spans 13 amino acids. V lost 4 bases, J lost 6 bases, and 15 bases lay in between. Germline V gene data show CDR1 as SQVTM and CDR2 as ANQGSEA.

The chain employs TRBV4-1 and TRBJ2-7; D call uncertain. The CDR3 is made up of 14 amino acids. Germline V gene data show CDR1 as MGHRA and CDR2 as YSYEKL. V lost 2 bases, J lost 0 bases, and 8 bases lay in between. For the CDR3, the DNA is TGCGCCAGCAGCCAAACCAAGAGCTCCTACGAGCAGTACTTC. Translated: CASSQTKSSYEQYF.

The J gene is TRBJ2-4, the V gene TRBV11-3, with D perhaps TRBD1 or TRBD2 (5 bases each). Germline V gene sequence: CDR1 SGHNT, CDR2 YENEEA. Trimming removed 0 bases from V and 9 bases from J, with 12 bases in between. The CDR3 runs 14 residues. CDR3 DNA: TGTGCCAGCAGCTTAGAGTGGGGGTTCGGCATTCAGTACTTC. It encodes CASSLEWGFGIQYF.

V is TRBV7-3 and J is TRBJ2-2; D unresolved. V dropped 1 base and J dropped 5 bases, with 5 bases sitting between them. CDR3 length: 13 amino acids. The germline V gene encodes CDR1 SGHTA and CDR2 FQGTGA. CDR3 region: CASSLIRTGELFF. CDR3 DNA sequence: TGTGCCAGCAGCTTAATAAGGACCGGGGAGCTGTTTTTT.

The CDR3 protein is CSVEDFVVTRGEAFF. CDR3 bases: TGCAGCGTTGAAGATTTTGTAGTTACGAGAGGGGAAGCTTTCTTT. The chain links TRBV29-1 to TRBJ1-1; D is unresolved. Trimming removed 0 bases from V and 8 bases from J, with 19 bases in between. In germline, CDR1 is SQVTM, CDR2 ANQGSEA. The CDR3 has 15 amino acids.

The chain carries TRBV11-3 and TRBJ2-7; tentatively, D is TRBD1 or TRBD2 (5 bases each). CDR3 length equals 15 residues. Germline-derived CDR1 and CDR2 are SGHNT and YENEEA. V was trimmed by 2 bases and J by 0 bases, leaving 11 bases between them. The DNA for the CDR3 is TGTGCCAGCAGCTTACGGGACCGGAGCTCCTACGAGCAGTACTTC. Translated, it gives CASSLRDRSSYEQYF.

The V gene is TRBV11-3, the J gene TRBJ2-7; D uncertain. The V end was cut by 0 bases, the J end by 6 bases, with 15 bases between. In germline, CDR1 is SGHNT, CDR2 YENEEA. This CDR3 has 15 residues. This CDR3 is CASSLEGFRPFEQYF. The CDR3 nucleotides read TGTGCCAGCAGCTTAGAAGGTTTTCGGCCTTTCGAGCAGTACTTC.

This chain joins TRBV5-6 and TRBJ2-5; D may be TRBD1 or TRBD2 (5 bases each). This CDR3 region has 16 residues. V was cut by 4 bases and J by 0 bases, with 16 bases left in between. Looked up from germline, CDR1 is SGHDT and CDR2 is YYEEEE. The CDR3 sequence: CASSASGTVNQETQYF. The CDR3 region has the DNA TGTGCCAGCAGCGCTTCCGGGACCGTGAACCAAGAGACCCAGTACTTC.

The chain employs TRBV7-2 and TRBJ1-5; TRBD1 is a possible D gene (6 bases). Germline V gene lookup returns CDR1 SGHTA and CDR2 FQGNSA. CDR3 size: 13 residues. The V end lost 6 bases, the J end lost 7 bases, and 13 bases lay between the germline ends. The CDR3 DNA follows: TGTGCCAGCAGTACCTGGACAGAACAGCCCCAGCATTTT. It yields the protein CASSTWTEQPQHF. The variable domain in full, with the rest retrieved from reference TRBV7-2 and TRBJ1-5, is GAGVSQSPSNKVTEKGKDVELRCDPISGHTALYWYRQSLGQGLEFLIYFQGNSAPDKSGLPSDRFSAERTGGSVSTLTIQRTQQEDSAVYLCASSTWTEQPQHFGDGTRLSIL.

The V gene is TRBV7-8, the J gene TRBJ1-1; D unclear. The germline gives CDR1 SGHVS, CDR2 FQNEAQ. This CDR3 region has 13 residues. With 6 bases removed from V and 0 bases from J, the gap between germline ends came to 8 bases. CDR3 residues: CASRTTMNTEAFF. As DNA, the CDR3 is TGTGCCAGCAGAACGACAATGAACACTGAAGCTTTCTTT. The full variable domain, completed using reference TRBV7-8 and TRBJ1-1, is GAGVSQSPRYKVAKRGQDVALRCDPISGHVSLFWYQQALGQGPEFLTYFQNEAQLDKSGLPSDRFFAERPEGSVSTLKIQRTQQEDSAVYLCASRTTMNTEAFFGQGTRLTVV.

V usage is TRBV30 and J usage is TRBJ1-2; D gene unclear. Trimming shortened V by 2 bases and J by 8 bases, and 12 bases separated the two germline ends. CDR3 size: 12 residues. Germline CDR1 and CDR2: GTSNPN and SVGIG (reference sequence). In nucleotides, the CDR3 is TGTGCCTGGAGTCAAGTCCCGGGGGGCTACACCTTC. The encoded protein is CAWSQVPGGYTF.

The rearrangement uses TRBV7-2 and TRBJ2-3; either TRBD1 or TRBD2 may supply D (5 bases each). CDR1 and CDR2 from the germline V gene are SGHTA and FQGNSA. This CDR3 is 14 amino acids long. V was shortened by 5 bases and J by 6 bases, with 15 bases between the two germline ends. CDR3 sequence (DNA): TGTGCCAGCAGCCGACAGTCCCCGGGGGATACGCAGTATTTT. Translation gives CASSRQSPGDTQYF. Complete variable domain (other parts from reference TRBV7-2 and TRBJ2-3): GAGVSQSPSNKVTEKGKDVELRCDPISGHTALYWYRQSLGQGLEFLIYFQGNSAPDKSGLPSDRFSAERTGGSVSTLTIQRTQQEDSAVYLCASSRQSPGDTQYFGPGTRLTVL.

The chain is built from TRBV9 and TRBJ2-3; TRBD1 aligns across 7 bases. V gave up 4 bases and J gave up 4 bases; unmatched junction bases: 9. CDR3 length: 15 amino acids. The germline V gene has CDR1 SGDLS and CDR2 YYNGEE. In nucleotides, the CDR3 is TGTGCCAGCAGCCTCCAACAGGGGATGGCAGATACGCAGTATTTT. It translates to CASSLQQGMADTQYF.

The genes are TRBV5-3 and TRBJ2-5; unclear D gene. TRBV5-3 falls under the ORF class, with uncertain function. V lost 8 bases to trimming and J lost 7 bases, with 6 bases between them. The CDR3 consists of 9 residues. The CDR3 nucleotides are TGTGCCAGCAATGGGACCCAGTACTTC. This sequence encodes CASNGTQYF.